These 13 T cell receptor beta chains came from one sample sequenced in a study of T cell repertoires in cytomegalovirus infection. TCRdb used MiXCR to reprocess the reads, holding one entry per CDR3 protein. Of roughly 280,000 distinct CDR3 sequences listed, roughly an eighth are singletons. The sequenced sample was PBMCs. The receptors were sampled from a human donor in good health (CMV status not recorded). Some clones in this sample may be carry-over from other donors' samples.

This clonotype was picked up a small number of times. The J gene is TRBJ2-4, the V gene TRBV19; unclear D gene. Germline-derived CDR1 and CDR2 are LNHDA and SQIVND (reference sequence). Trimming shortened V by 6 bases and J by 0 bases, and 6 bases separated the two germline ends. CDR3 length equals 13 residues. This chain's CDR3 is CASSTLAKNIQYF. For the CDR3, the DNA is TGTGCCAGTAGCACTCTAGCCAAAAACATTCAGTACTTC.

This clonotype was recorded many times. The rearrangement links TRBV7-8 to TRBJ1-2; 8 bases line up with TRBD1. The ends lost 0 bases at V and 3 bases at J; junction bases unmatched: 6. The germline V gene encodes CDR1 SGHVS and CDR2 FQNEAQ. CDR3 length: 16 residues. The CDR3 DNA sequence: TGTGCCAGCAGCTTAGCGCGGCAGGGGGCTTACTATGGCTACACCTTC. Residues: CASSLARQGAYYGYTF.

Only a few counts were recorded for this clonotype. The gene calls are TRBV12-3 or TRBV12-4 and TRBJ2-5; D ambiguous. The CDR3 length is 13 residues. Trimming cost V 2 bases and J 7 bases, with 11 bases left between them. This CDR3 reads CASSLSSLMTQYF. The CDR3 nucleotides read TGTGCCAGCAGTTTAAGCAGCCTTATGACCCAGTACTTC.

This clonotype appeared many times. The chain uses TRBV7-2 and TRBJ1-1; 7 bases align to TRBD1. Germline V gene data show CDR1 as SGHTA and CDR2 as FQGNSA. V gave up 4 bases and J gave up 5 bases; unmatched junction bases: 4. The CDR3 sequence is 13 residues long. The CDR3 bases are TGTGCCAGCAGCTGGAAGGGGGCGACTGAAGCTTTCTTT. Encoded protein: CASSWKGATEAFF.

This clonotype came up many times. In nucleotides, the CDR3 is TGTGCCAGCAGCTTAGTTGGAGGATTCCAAGAGACCCAGTACTTC. This encodes CASSLVGGFQETQYF. The rearrangement uses TRBV11-2 and TRBJ2-5, with a weak D call TRBD2 (5 bases). The CDR3 loop spans 15 amino acids. CDR1 and CDR2 (germline): SGHAT, FQNNGV. With 1 base removed from V and 1 base from J, the gap between germline ends came to 10 bases.

This clonotype was counted between two and nine times. J is TRBJ1-2 and V is TRBV29-1; 10 bases fit TRBD1. V trimming: 1 base; J trimming: 8 bases; junction bases outside the gene matches: 4. Germline V gene data show CDR1 as SQVTM and CDR2 as ANQGSEA. This CDR3 region has 13 residues. CDR3 loop: CSVEGDRGFGYTF. CDR3 in DNA: TGCAGCGTTGAAGGGGACAGGGGCTTCGGCTACACCTTC.

The chain recombines TRBV7-2 with TRBJ2-7; D tentatively reads TRBD1 or TRBD2 (7 bases each). This CDR3 spans 15 amino acids. Trimming stripped 3 bases from V and 2 bases from J, with 14 bases between. CDR1 SGHTA and CDR2 FQGNSA come from the germline V gene. CDR3 sequence (DNA): TGTGCCAGCAGCTTTCAGGGGGGGATGACCTACGAGCAGTACTTC. This encodes CASSFQGGMTYEQYF.

This clonotype has a handful of counts. This sequence joins TRBV4-1 and TRBJ2-1; 9 nucleotides align to TRBD2. The germline CDR1 and CDR2 sequences are MGHRA and YSYEKL. The length of the CDR3 is 16 residues. Germline trimming cut 2 bases from V and 7 bases from J; bases unmatched to any gene: 9. The CDR3 DNA reads as TGCGCCAGCAGCCAATCTGCTAGCGGGGCGAAGAATGAGCAGTTCTTC. It specifies CASSQSASGAKNEQFF.

This clonotype was found many times. The chain links TRBV7-2 to TRBJ2-5; a possible D gene is TRBD2 (6 bases). This CDR3 comprises 14 residues. The V gene lost 5 bases and the J gene lost 0 bases, with 10 bases spanning the gap. From germline, CDR1 is SGHTA and CDR2 FQGNSA. CDR3: CASSRGGNQETQYF. In nucleotides, the CDR3 is TGTGCCAGCAGCCGGGGAGGTAACCAAGAGACCCAGTACTTC.

This chain connects TRBV14 to TRBJ2-1, with 9 bases that match TRBD2. The length of the CDR3 is 15 residues. CDR1 is SGHDN and CDR2 is FVKESK in the germline V gene. The trim removed 4 bases at V and 5 bases at J, leaving 6 bases unmatched. The CDR3 DNA is TGTGCCAGCAGCCGGGCGGGAGGGCCGCACAATGAGCAGTTCTTC. Residues: CASSRAGGPHNEQFF.

There are many counts of this clonotype. The CDR3 reads CASSLLGARDTDTQYF. The DNA of the CDR3 is TGTGCCAGCAGCTTATTGGGGGCTAGGGACACAGATACGCAGTATTTT. The chain links TRBV7-2 to TRBJ2-3, with a possible D match to TRBD1 (6 bases). This CDR3 is built from 16 residues. Trimming shortened V by 2 bases and J by 2 bases, and 14 bases separated the two germline ends. In germline, CDR1 is SGHTA, CDR2 FQGNSA.

The gene calls are TRBV29-1 and TRBJ2-3, with a weak D call TRBD1 (6 bases). The ends were cut back, 5 bases at V and 1 base at J, with 10 bases in the middle. Germline CDR1 reads SQVTM; CDR2 reads ANQGSEA. The CDR3 covers 13 residues. CDR3 in DNA: TGCAGCGTTTTGAGACAGGGCACAGATACGCAGTATTTT. This codes for CSVLRQGTDTQYF.

This clonotype was counted between two and nine times. The V gene is TRBV20-1, the J gene TRBJ1-5; D gene unclear. This CDR3 is built from 12 residues. Germline V gene data show CDR1 as DFQATT and CDR2 as SNEGSKA (reference sequence). V lost 5 bases and J 7 bases, leaving 12 bases between the germline ends. CDR3 sequence reads: CSASKVGQPQHF. The CDR3 DNA is TGCAGTGCTTCGAAGGTCGGGCAGCCCCAGCATTTT.